One and the same sample provided the 21 T cell receptor beta chains below, sequenced in a study of blood T cells in healthy people across ages. Sample-barcoded 5' priming and a J-beta primer mix drove a second PCR of 7 to 11 cycles. TCRdb passed the 5' RACE reads through MiXCR, listing each CDR3 protein once. Among about 730,000 distinct CDR3 sequences listed, around 40% were seen once. Specimen: blood. The receptors here all came from a woman between 55 and 75 years old in good health.

The V gene is TRBV18, the J gene TRBJ2-3; 7 bases fit TRBD1. This CDR3 has 15 residues. The germline V gene encodes CDR1 KGHSH and CDR2 LQKENI. After removal of 5 bases from V and 5 bases from J, the junction contained 10 bases not matched to a gene. The CDR3, as DNA: TGTGCCAGCTCAACGCAGGGACAGACTTTAGATACGCAGTATTTT. Its translation is CASSTQGQTLDTQYF.

The V gene is TRBV7-3, the J gene TRBJ1-1, with TRBD1 as a possible D gene (5 bases). Germline V CDR1 and CDR2: SGHTA, FQGTGA. This CDR3 is 13 amino acids long. Trimming stripped 5 bases from V and 2 bases from J, with 9 bases between. In nucleotides, the CDR3 is TGTGCCAGCAGCCCAGGACATAACACTGAAGCTTTCTTT. It specifies CASSPGHNTEAFF. Complete variable domain (other parts from reference TRBV7-3 and TRBJ1-1): GAGVSQTPSNKVTEKGKYVELRCDPISGHTALYWYRQSLGQGPEFLIYFQGTGAADDSGLPNDRFFAVRPEGSVSTLKIQRTERGDSAVYLCASSPGHNTEAFFGQGTRLTVV.

This chain connects TRBV4-3 to TRBJ2-3; no definite D call. Germline values: CDR1 LGHNA, CDR2 YSLEER. Trimming removed 0 bases at V and 5 bases at J, with 9 bases between. The CDR3 consists of 14 residues. The CDR3 protein is CASSQEGVGDTQYF. The CDR3 coding sequence is TGCGCCAGCAGCCAAGAGGGTGTAGGAGATACGCAGTATTTT.

This rearrangement joins TRBV3-1 to TRBJ1-5; a possible D gene is TRBD1 (5 bases). The germline CDR1 and CDR2 sequences are LGHDT and YNNKEL (reference sequence). V was trimmed by 3 bases and J by 2 bases, leaving 14 bases between them. CDR3 length: 16 amino acids. CDR3 in amino acids: CASSQGGDGGNQPQHF. Here the CDR3 DNA reads TGTGCCAGCAGCCAGGGAGGGGACGGCGGCAATCAGCCCCAGCATTTT. Filled out from reference TRBV3-1 and TRBJ1-5, the complete variable domain reads DTAVSQTPKYLVTQMGNDKSIKCEQNLGHDTMYWYKQDSKKFLKIMFSYNNKELIINETVPNRFSPKSPDKAHLNLHINSLELGDSAVYFCASSQGGDGGNQPQHFGDGTRLSIL.

The rearrangement uses TRBV18 and TRBJ2-7; D possibly corresponds to TRBD1 (6 bases). V was clipped by 3 bases and J by 2 bases, with 14 bases between them. From germline, CDR1 is KGHSH and CDR2 LQKENI. This CDR3 contains 15 residues. CDR3 sequence reads: CASSPNQDSPYEQYF. For the CDR3, the DNA is TGTGCCAGCTCACCCAACCAGGACAGCCCCTACGAGCAGTACTTC.

V is TRBV20-1 and J is TRBJ2-1; 10 nucleotides agree with TRBD2. The CDR3 contains 18 residues. Germline values: CDR1 DFQATT, CDR2 SNEGSKA (reference sequence). The V gene end was trimmed by 2 bases and the J gene end by 3 bases; junction bases not matched to a gene: 13. The CDR3 region is CSARYGLAGAWFYNEQFF. DNA of the CDR3: TGCAGTGCTAGATATGGCCTAGCGGGAGCGTGGTTCTACAATGAGCAGTTCTTC.

The chain joins TRBV20-1 to TRBJ2-5; D call uncertain. This CDR3 has 15 amino acids. V gave up 0 bases and J gave up 5 bases, with 16 bases separating them. CDR1 is DFQATT, CDR2 SNEGSKA, per germline (reference sequence). The CDR3 region is CSARDRLGPRETQYF. The CDR3 nucleotides read TGCAGTGCTAGAGATCGACTTGGGCCCCGGGAGACCCAGTACTTC.

This clonotype showed up just a few times. The V and J genes are TRBV28 and TRBJ1-1; TRBD1 agrees at 7 bases. Germline V CDR1 and CDR2: MDHEN, SYDVKM. The CDR3 loop spans 14 amino acids. V shed 8 bases, J shed 0 bases, and the junction held 6 bases outside the gene matches. CDR3 region: CASGSQGMNTEAFF. Here the CDR3 DNA reads TGTGCCAGCGGCTCACAGGGGATGAACACTGAAGCTTTCTTT.

The rearrangement links TRBV20-1 to TRBJ2-7; 11 positions match TRBD2. The CDR3 is made up of 14 amino acids. CDR1 DFQATT and CDR2 SNEGSKA come from the germline V gene (reference sequence). The V gene end was trimmed by 0 bases and the J gene end by 4 bases; junction bases not matched to a gene: 2. CDR3 sequence (DNA): TGCAGTGCTAGAGATCCTAGCGGGAGGTACGAGCAGTACTTC. Amino acids: CSARDPSGRYEQYF.

The rearrangement links TRBV12-3 or TRBV12-4 to TRBJ1-1; 7 positions match TRBD1. The CDR3 runs to 13 residues. Unmatched junction bases numbered 5, after V lost 5 bases and J lost 5 bases. The CDR3 DNA reads TGTGCCAGCAGTCAAACAGGGGAGACTGAAGCTTTCTTT. This gives the protein CASSQTGETEAFF.

The rearrangement links TRBV20-1 to TRBJ2-3; 7 bases fit TRBD1. The length of the CDR3 is 15 residues. Germline assignment: CDR1 DFQATT and CDR2 SNEGSKA (reference sequence). The ends lost 5 bases at V and 0 bases at J; junction bases unmatched: 8. The CDR3 DNA is TGCAGTGCTCGAAAGGGGGCTTCGAGCACAGATACGCAGTATTTT. It codes for CSARKGASSTDTQYF.

As for this clonotype: One end of the junction is discordant with germline, which a read error may explain. This rearrangement joins TRBV12-3 or TRBV12-4 to TRBJ2-1; TRBD2 might be the D (5 bases). This CDR3 is 14 amino acids long. CDR3 DNA sequence: TGTGCCAGCACAGAGGGTACCCTCTACTATGAGCAGTTCTTC. This sequence encodes CASTEGTLYYEQFF.

This clonotype was detected ten times or more. The V gene is TRBV4-2, the J gene TRBJ2-4; D uncertain. V dropped 4 bases and J dropped 0 bases, with 7 bases sitting between them. Germline V lookup: CDR1 LGHNA, CDR2 YNFKEQ. This CDR3 has 14 residues. CDR3 coding DNA: TGTGCCAGCAGCCCACGGCTAGCCAAAAACATTCAGTACTTC. Protein product: CASSPRLAKNIQYF.

This rearrangement joins TRBV28 to TRBJ1-1; no clear D. From germline, CDR1 is MDHEN and CDR2 SYDVKM. This CDR3 contains 14 residues. The germline V and J ends were trimmed by 4 bases and 4 bases, with 13 bases remaining between them. The CDR3 reads CASSSHGSGTEAFF. The CDR3 DNA follows: TGTGCCAGCAGTTCCCACGGTTCGGGCACTGAAGCTTTCTTT. The entire variable domain, with the rest obtained from reference TRBV28 and TRBJ1-1, is as follows: DVKVTQSSRYLVKRTGEKVFLECVQDMDHENMFWYRQDPGLGLRLIYFSYDVKMKEKGDIPEGYSVSREKKERFSLILESASTNQTSMYLCASSSHGSGTEAFFGQGTRLTVV.

This clonotype has just a few counts. The chain has TRBV28 and TRBJ2-5; 8 bases are shared with TRBD2. The V gene end was trimmed by 4 bases and the J gene end by 9 bases; junction bases not matched to a gene: 1. The CDR3 contains 11 residues. Germline V lookup: CDR1 MDHEN, CDR2 SYDVKM. CDR3 DNA sequence: TGTGCCAGCAGTTCGGGACTAGCCCAGTACTTC. Its protein is CASSSGLAQYF.

The CDR3 nucleotides read TGTGCCAGCAGCTTAGCGGCGGGGGCACGACGGAGGGGGCAGTATTTT. This gives the protein CASSLAAGARRRGQYF. The chain employs TRBV7-2 and TRBJ2-3, with TRBD2 as a possible D gene (7 bases). V lost 0 bases and J lost 11, with 21 bases in between. Germline CDR1 SGHTA, CDR2 FQGNSA. CDR3 length: 16 residues.

This clonotype was seen a handful of times. The chain combines TRBV11-2 with TRBJ2-5; 11 nucleotides match TRBD2. V lost 1 base to trimming and J lost 13 bases; unmatched junction nucleotides: 8. The CDR3 sequence is 14 residues long. Germline CDR1 SGHAT, CDR2 FQNNGV. The chain's CDR3 is CASSLGGLAVGRYF. In nucleotides, the CDR3 is TGTGCCAGCAGCTTAGGGGGACTAGCGGTCGGGCGGTACTTC.

The count of this clonotype is one. V usage is TRBV20-1 and J usage is TRBJ2-7; TRBD2 matches at 13 bases. The closer fit of TRBJ2-5 to the DNA end suggests the J call may be wrong. The CDR3 is 14 residues long. The V gene's germline CDR1 is DFQATT and CDR2 SNEGSKA (reference sequence). The CDR3: CSAIPTSGRETQYF. In DNA form, the CDR3 reads TGCAGTGCTATACCGACTAGCGGGAGGGAGACCCAGTACTTC.

The chain couples TRBV7-9 to TRBJ2-3, with D unclear. Per germline, CDR1 SEHNR and CDR2 FQNEAQ (reference sequence). The ends were cut back, 7 bases at V and 6 bases at J, with 8 bases in the middle. This CDR3 region has 11 residues. CDR3: CASTVEDTQYF. CDR3 nucleotides: TGTGCCAGCACTGTAGAGGATACGCAGTATTTT.

The V and J genes are TRBV7-2 and TRBJ1-5; TRBD1 matches at 8 bases. The CDR3 has 15 residues. Germline CDR1 and CDR2: SGHTA and FQGNSA. V gave up 3 bases and J gave up 7 bases; unmatched junction bases: 8. CDR3 loop: CASSFQQGVGQPQHF. In DNA, the CDR3 is TGTGCCAGCAGCTTCCAACAGGGGGTCGGACAGCCCCAGCATTTT.

The V gene is TRBV28, the J gene TRBJ1-1; 9 bases map to TRBD1. This CDR3 contains 12 residues. With V trimmed by 10 bases and J by 3 bases, 3 bases remained unmatched. Germline-derived CDR1 and CDR2 are MDHEN and SYDVKM. CDR3 region: CATRTGDTEAFF. The CDR3 region has the DNA TGTGCCACCCGGACAGGGGACACTGAAGCTTTCTTT. Full variable domain (rest looked up from reference TRBV28 and TRBJ1-1): DVKVTQSSRYLVKRTGEKVFLECVQDMDHENMFWYRQDPGLGLRLIYFSYDVKMKEKGDIPEGYSVSREKKERFSLILESASTNQTSMYLCATRTGDTEAFFGQGTRLTVV.